The 3 T cell receptor beta chains below come from one sample, sequenced in a study of tumor and adjacent non-tumor tissue in lung cancer. Three rounds of nested PCR, following a modified ARM-PCR protocol, produced the TCRbeta library. TCRdb called the multiplex PCR reads again in MiXCR, with one record for every CDR3 protein. The data show tens of thousands of distinct CDR3 sequences, approximately 70% seen once. No cell sorting was done before RNA was extracted from the tissue. Sequencing used lung tumor tissue. The receptors shown here come from a man in his 60s with non-small cell lung cancer.

To note about this clonotype: No conserved phenylalanine or tryptophan ends this CDR3, so it is likely a read error. V is TRBV6-2 or TRBV6-3 and J is TRBJ2-7; D not certain. Germline V gives CDR1 MNHEY, CDR2 SVGEGT. This CDR3 spans 12 amino acids. CDR3 amino acids: CVSSFVSYEQYL. The CDR3 DNA reads as TGTGTCAGCAGCTTCGTCTCCTACGAGCAGTACTTA.

A word on this clonotype: A much larger clone lies one base from this, so it may be a read error. The rearrangement uses TRBV7-9 and TRBJ2-7; D unclear. In germline, CDR1 is SEHNR, CDR2 FQNEAQ (reference sequence). The CDR3 covers 13 residues. V dropped 2 bases and J dropped 6 bases, with 11 bases sitting between them. The CDR3 reads CASSLQHACEQYF. CDR3 nucleotides: TGTGCCAGCAGCTTACAACATGCCTGCGAGCAGTACTTC.

This sequence joins TRBV6-1 and TRBJ1-4, with unresolved D. The CDR3 sequence is 12 residues long. The germline V and J ends were trimmed by 7 bases and 8 bases, with 11 bases remaining between them. Germline V CDR1 and CDR2: MNHNS, SASEGT. The CDR3 protein is CASTKAGEKLFF. As DNA, the CDR3 is TGTGCCAGCACTAAAGCAGGAGAAAAACTGTTTTTT.